The rows below give T cell receptor beta chains drawn from one sample of a study of regulatory T cells in long-lasting Graves disease. TCRdb fed the multiplex PCR reads into MiXCR, producing one record per CDR3 protein. The sample lists over 350,000 distinct CDR3 sequences, around 15% occurring once. These same data were also listed under a study on T cells in Graves' hyperthyroidism and ophthalmopathy.

Here the sequenced sample was peripheral blood mononuclear cells (PBMCs), taken at new diagnosis, from a patient treated with antithyroid drugs. Source of these receptors: a woman aged 45-59 years with Graves disease. Each CDR3 is given with its conserved first and last residue. The order of the fields is D gene, clone size, J gene, V gene, CDR3 protein, CDR3 DNA. The D gene is left open where the match is weak. Clone size is stated in some rows and not others, as once, few, many or a class when expanded.

.,.,TRBJ2-2,TRBV7-3,CASSSNGAGNTGELFF,TGTGCCAGCAGCTCTAACGGAGCAGGGAACACCGGGGAGCTGTTTTTT
.,.,TRBJ2-1,TRBV6-2/TRBV6-3,CASSVRLPNEQFF,TGTGCCAGCAGTGTACGTTTGCCCAATGAGCAGTTCTTC
TRBD2,few,TRBJ2-7,TRBV20-1,CSARVVGDYLYEQYF,TGCAGTGCTAGAGTGGTGGGGGACTACCTCTACGAGCAGTACTTC
TRBD1,many,TRBJ1-1,TRBV9,CASSVTGDSEAFF,TGTGCCAGCAGCGTGACAGGGGATAGTGAAGCTTTCTTT
.,.,TRBJ2-2,TRBV10-2,CASIGGSGELFF,TGCGCCAGCATTGGAGGGTCCGGGGAGCTGTTTTTT
.,.,TRBJ2-1,TRBV6-2/TRBV6-3,CASSYIRNNEQFF,TGTGCCAGCAGTTATATCAGGAACAATGAGCAGTTCTTC
TRBD1,many,TRBJ1-5,TRBV2,CASSEEVTGFNQPQHF,TGTGCCAGCAGTGAAGAAGTGACAGGGTTCAATCAGCCCCAGCATTTT
.,many,TRBJ1-1,TRBV12-3/TRBV12-4,CASSSQGLNTEAFF,TGTGCCAGCAGTTCACAGGGCCTAAACACTGAAGCTTTCTTT
TRBD2,many,TRBJ2-3,TRBV7-9,CASSFLAVTDTQYF,TGTGCCAGCAGCTTTCTAGCGGTCACAGATACGCAGTATTTT
.,.,TRBJ1-5,TRBV2,CASRGQNSDQPQHF,TGTGCCAGCAGAGGGCAGAATAGCGATCAGCCCCAGCATTTT
TRBD1,many,TRBJ1-1,TRBV7-9,CASSSIGQGKSTEAFF,TGTGCCAGCAGTTCTATTGGACAGGGGAAAAGCACTGAAGCTTTCTTT
.,.,TRBJ2-1,TRBV3-1,CASSQDLTPTSYNEQFF,TGTGCCAGCAGCCAAGACCTAACTCCAACGTCCTACAATGAGCAGTTCTTC
.,.,TRBJ1-5,TRBV4-1,CASSQEGYSNQPEHF,TGCGCCAGCAGCCAAGAGGGTTATAGCAATCAGCCCGAGCATTTT
TRBD1,few,TRBJ2-7,TRBV7-2,CASSYPLTGGSSEQYF,TGTGCCAGCAGCTACCCCTTGACAGGGGGTTCGAGCGAGCAGTACTTC
.,few,TRBJ2-1,TRBV4-1,CASSQESQSTYNEQFF,TGCGCCAGCAGCCAAGAAAGTCAGAGCACCTACAATGAGCAGTTCTTC
.,many,TRBJ1-6,TRBV30,CAWSVLGYNSPLHF,TGTGCCTGGAGTGTTCTGGGCTATAATTCACCCCTCCACTTT
TRBD1,.,TRBJ2-7,TRBV6-5,CASSYFGTGDEQYF,TGTGCCAGCAGTTACTTCGGGACAGGGGACGAGCAGTACTTC
.,many,TRBJ1-1,TRBV3-1,CASSQVGSEAFF,TGTGCCAGCAGCCAAGTAGGGTCTGAAGCTTTCTTT
.,.,TRBJ2-3,TRBV7-3,CASSNPGESDTRYF,TGTGCCAGCAGTAACCCGGGTGAGTCGGATACGCGGTATTTT
TRBD2,.,TRBJ2-2,TRBV7-3,CASSLASGGELFF,TGTGCCAGCAGCTTAGCTAGCGGCGGGGAGCTGTTTTTT
.,many,TRBJ2-3,TRBV20-1,CSARGNLWDTQYF,TGCAGTGCTAGAGGGAACCTGTGGGATACGCAGTATTTT
.,many,TRBJ1-2,TRBV12-5,CASRAGTSYGYTF,TGTGCTAGTAGGGCCGGGACATCCTATGGCTACACCTTC
.,few,TRBJ2-3,TRBV30,CACGRASTDTQYF,TGTGCCTGTGGCAGGGCAAGCACAGATACGCAGTATTTT
TRBD2,many,TRBJ2-1,TRBV2,CASRELSGSEQFF,TGTGCCAGCAGGGAACTTAGCGGGAGTGAGCAGTTCTTC
.,many,TRBJ2-7,TRBV13,CASSFRPDEPYEQYF,TGTGCCAGCAGCTTCCGGCCCGATGAGCCCTACGAGCAGTACTTC
.,few,TRBJ2-5,TRBV24-1,CATSDFPDSQETQYF,TGTGCCACCAGTGATTTCCCGGACAGTCAAGAGACCCAGTACTTC
TRBD2,many,TRBJ2-7,TRBV18,CASSPRETSSYSYEQYF,TGTGCCAGCTCACCAAGAGAGACTAGCTCATACTCCTACGAGCAGTACTTC
.,few,TRBJ2-1,TRBV28,CASSVLAGKSSYNEQFF,TGTGCCAGCAGTGTATTAGCAGGGAAGAGCTCCTACAATGAGCAGTTCTTC
.,many,TRBJ2-3,TRBV2,CARGEKGWGADTQYF,TGTGCCAGGGGGGAGAAAGGCTGGGGCGCAGATACGCAGTATTTT
.,few,TRBJ1-3,TRBV6-1,CASRDRPFSGNTIYF,TGTGCCAGCAGAGACAGACCATTCTCTGGAAACACCATATATTTT
TRBD1,many,TRBJ2-1,TRBV7-3,CASSSDRASYNEQFF,TGTGCCAGCAGCTCGGACAGGGCCTCCTACAATGAGCAGTTCTTC
TRBD2,once,TRBJ2-1,TRBV13,CASSSQELAETYNEQFF,TGTGCCAGCAGCTCCCAGGAACTAGCGGAAACCTACAATGAGCAGTTCTTC
TRBD2,few,TRBJ2-2,TRBV5-1,CASSRGTSGPTGELFF,TGCGCCAGCAGCCGAGGGACTAGCGGACCTACCGGGGAGCTGTTTTTT
.,.,TRBJ1-2,TRBV10-3,CAISGDFTEGYGYTF,TGTGCCATCAGTGGGGACTTCACCGAGGGCTATGGCTACACCTTC
TRBD1,many,TRBJ1-5,TRBV2,CASSQDRASNQPQHF,TGTGCCAGCAGTCAGGACAGGGCCTCCAATCAGCCCCAGCATTTT
TRBD1,many,TRBJ2-7,TRBV28,CASSASTSGTGVDEQYF,TGTGCCAGCAGCGCTAGTACCTCCGGGACAGGGGTTGACGAGCAGTACTTC
.,.,TRBJ2-7,TRBV28,CASNKRRSYEQYF,TGTGCCAGCAACAAGCGGAGAAGCTACGAGCAGTACTTC
.,many,TRBJ1-2,TRBV5-1,CASSLDTDNLYGYTF,TGCGCCAGCAGCTTGGATACAGACAACCTCTATGGCTACACCTTC
TRBD1,.,TRBJ2-1,TRBV3-1,CASSQEQGAWNEQFF,TGTGCCAGCAGCCAAGAACAGGGGGCATGGAATGAGCAGTTCTTC
.,many,TRBJ2-7,TRBV9,CASSVDVGDYEQYF,TGTGCCAGCAGCGTAGACGTAGGGGACTACGAGCAGTACTTC
TRBD1,many,TRBJ2-7,TRBV9,CASSVEGAAEQYF,TGTGCCAGCAGCGTAGAGGGGGCTGCCGAGCAGTACTTC
TRBD1,.,TRBJ2-7,TRBV5-1,CASSLGGTGDYEQYF,TGCGCCAGCAGCTTGGGTGGGACAGGGGACTACGAGCAGTACTTC
TRBD1,many,TRBJ2-3,TRBV5-1,CASSPTSGTGTDTQYF,TGCGCCAGCAGTCCTACCTCCGGGACAGGCACAGATACGCAGTATTTT
.,few,TRBJ2-1,TRBV7-8,CAGSRSPGAYNEQFF,TGTGCCGGCAGTCGGTCACCGGGAGCCTACAATGAGCAGTTCTTC
TRBD1,.,TRBJ2-2,TRBV30,CAWIHRGPTGELFF,TGTGCCTGGATTCATAGGGGGCCCACCGGGGAGCTGTTTTTT
.,.,TRBJ1-5,TRBV6-1,CASGSIGVNQPQHF,TGTGCCAGCGGGTCGATAGGGGTGAATCAGCCCCAGCATTTT